The 7 T cell receptor beta chains given below trace back to one sample, sequenced in a study of CD8+ T cells in alopecia areata. Isolated RNA was reverse transcribed into cDNA used as the sequencing template. Sequencing used immunoSEQ multiplex PCR; TCRdb keeps in-frame clones, though not all of them. The sample carries approximately 150,000 clones, about 89% recorded once. The source was CD8+ T cells sorted from blood, collected at week 0. Source of these receptors: a human donor with alopecia areata.

This clone was seen only a few times. This CDR3 reads CAISVPDSTYEQYF. CDR3 in DNA: TGTGCCATCAGTGTTCCGGACAGCACCTACGAGCAGTACTTC. The chain carries TRBV10-3 and TRBJ2-7, with a possible D match to TRBD1 (6 bases). CDR3 length: 14 amino acids. Germline V lookup: CDR1 ENHRY, CDR2 SYGVKD. V lost 4 bases to trimming and J lost 2 bases, with 12 bases between them.

J is TRBJ2-3 and V is TRBV6-1; D is perhaps TRBD2 (7 bases). This CDR3 comprises 15 residues. Germline assignment: CDR1 MNHNS and CDR2 SASEGT. V was clipped by 10 bases and J by 5 bases, with 22 bases between them. In nucleotides, the CDR3 is TGTGCCACTGACCCTTGGGGGGGCGAGGGAGATACGCAGTATTTT. This codes for CATDPWGGEGDTQYF.

Points on this clone: The same CDR3 arises from other DNA sequences in this sample as well. The rearrangement links TRBV11-2 to TRBJ2-7; either TRBD1 or TRBD2 may fit D (5 bases each). CDR3 length: 14 amino acids. Per germline, CDR1 SGHAT and CDR2 FQNNGV. The germline V and J ends were trimmed by 1 base and 1 base, with 8 bases remaining between them. Here the CDR3 reads CASSLAGPSYEQYF. CDR3 DNA sequence: TGTGCCAGCAGCTTAGCGGGACCTTCCTACGAGCAGTACTTC.

The chain carries TRBV23-1 and TRBJ2-5; a weak D match, TRBD2 (5 bases). TRBV23-1 is sorted into the ORF group, with uncertain function. This CDR3 contains 13 residues. The V gene lost 4 bases and the J gene lost 3 bases, with 9 bases spanning the gap. This CDR3 reads CASSRESKETQYF. The CDR3 DNA reads as TGCGCCAGCAGTCGGGAGAGCAAAGAGACCCAGTACTTC.

This chain links TRBV9 with TRBJ2-7, with 9 bases matching TRBD1. The CDR3 runs to 15 residues. V dropped 4 bases and J dropped 7; count of bases not matched to a gene: 12. Germline values: CDR1 SGDLS, CDR2 YYNGEE. This CDR3 is CASSKRTGARQEQYF. CDR3 bases: TGTGCCAGCAGCAAGCGGACAGGGGCCCGCCAGGAGCAGTACTTC.

The rearrangement uses TRBV6-5 and TRBJ2-7, with D perhaps TRBD1 (6 bases). This CDR3 has 15 amino acids. Trimming took 0 bases from V and 7 from J, leaving 16 bases between them. Looked up from germline, CDR1 is MNHEY and CDR2 is SVGAGI. For the CDR3, the DNA is TGTGCCAGCAGTTACTCAAATACAGGGTTGGGGGAGCAGTACTTC. Its translation is CASSYSNTGLGEQYF.

V gene TRBV5-1 combines with J gene TRBJ1-1; weak D call: TRBD1 (5 bases). Germline CDR1 is SGHRS and CDR2 is YFSETQ. V was clipped by 4 bases and J by 2 bases, with 12 bases between them. The CDR3 has 14 residues. The CDR3 DNA reads as TGCGCCAGCAGCCCTGGGACGGGAAACACTGAAGCTTTCTTT. Translating gives CASSPGTGNTEAFF.